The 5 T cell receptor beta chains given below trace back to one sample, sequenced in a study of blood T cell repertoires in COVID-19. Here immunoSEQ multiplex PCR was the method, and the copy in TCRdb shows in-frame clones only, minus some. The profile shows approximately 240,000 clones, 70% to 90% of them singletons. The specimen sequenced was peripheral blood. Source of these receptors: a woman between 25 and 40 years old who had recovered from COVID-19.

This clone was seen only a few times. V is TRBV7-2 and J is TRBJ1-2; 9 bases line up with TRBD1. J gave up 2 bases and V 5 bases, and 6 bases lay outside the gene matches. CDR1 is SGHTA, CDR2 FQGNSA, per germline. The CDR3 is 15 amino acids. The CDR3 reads CASSEYGTGNYGYTF. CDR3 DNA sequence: TGTGCCAGCAGCGAATACGGGACAGGGAACTATGGCTACACCTTC.

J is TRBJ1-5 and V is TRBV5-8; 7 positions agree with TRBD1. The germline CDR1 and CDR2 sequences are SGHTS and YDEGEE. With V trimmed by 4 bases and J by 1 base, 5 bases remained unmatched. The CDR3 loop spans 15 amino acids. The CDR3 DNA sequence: TGTGCCAGCAGCCCCGGGACAGTAAGCAATCAGCCCCAGCATTTT. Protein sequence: CASSPGTVSNQPQHF.

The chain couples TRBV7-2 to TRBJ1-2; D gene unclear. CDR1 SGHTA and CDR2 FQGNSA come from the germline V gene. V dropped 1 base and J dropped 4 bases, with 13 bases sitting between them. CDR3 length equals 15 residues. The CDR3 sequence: CASSLGQATVYGYTF. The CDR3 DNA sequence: TGTGCCAGCAGCTTAGGGCAGGCCACTGTCTATGGCTACACCTTC.

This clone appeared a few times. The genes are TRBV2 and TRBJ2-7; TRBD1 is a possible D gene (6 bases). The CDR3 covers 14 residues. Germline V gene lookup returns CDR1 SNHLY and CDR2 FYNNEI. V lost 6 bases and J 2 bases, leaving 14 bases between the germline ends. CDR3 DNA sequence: TGTGCCAGCAGCCGACAGGACCCTGCCTACGAGCAGTACTTC. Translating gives CASSRQDPAYEQYF.

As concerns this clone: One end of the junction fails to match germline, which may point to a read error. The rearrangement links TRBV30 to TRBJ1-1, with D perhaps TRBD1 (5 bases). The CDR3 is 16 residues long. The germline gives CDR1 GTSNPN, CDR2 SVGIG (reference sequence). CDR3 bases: TGTGCCTGGAGTCCGGGGGGGACGGCCCTGAACACCGAAGCTTTCTTT. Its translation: CAWSPGGTALNTEAFF. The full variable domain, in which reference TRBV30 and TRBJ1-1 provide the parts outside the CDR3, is SQTIHQWPATLVQPVGSPLSLECTVEGTSNPNLYWYRQAAGRGLQLLFYSVGIGQISSEVPQNLSASRPQDRQFILSSKKLLLSDSGFYLCAWSPGGTALNTEAFFGQGTRLTVV.